This TCR beta chain was observed in a study of cytomegalovirus exposure and HLA in healthy donors. As for the study in general: Genetic ancestry analysis placed over 75% of the approximately 400 donors that were genotyped in the Caucasian-associated cluster.

PCR was performed using 60 Vbeta and 13 Jbeta primers. Using immunoSEQ multiplex PCR, the repertoire was profiled, and TCRdb retains in-frame clones only, with some absent. The sample lists 95,000 to 100,000 clones; 60% to 80% were seen once. To note about this clone: Its antigen is undetermined.

CDR3 length: 14 residues. Trimming at V came to 5 bases and at J to 1 base, leaving 4 bases not matched to a gene. CDR1 is MDHEN and CDR2 is SYDVKM in the germline V gene. Points from the study as a whole: In an earlier analysis, about 87% or about 30%: the productive usage of most TCR beta V segments. It was taken for granted in presence/absence analyses that sequencing depth across donors was roughly uniform. Available immune exposure information covered CMV serostatus only.

This clonotype originated in a female donor in good health and CMV-seronegative. The V call is TRBV28, the J call TRBJ1-1; the match to TRBD1 covers 7 bases. Input material: PBMCs. Here the CDR3 DNA reads TGTGCCAGCAGTGAAGGGGGCGCGAACACTGAAGCTTTCTTT. Amino acid sequence: CASSEGGANTEAFF.